The 27 T cell receptor beta chains below all came from one sample that was sequenced in a study of T cell responses to AZD1222 COVID-19 vaccine. Using immunoSEQ multiplex PCR, the repertoire was profiled, and TCRdb retains in-frame clones only, with some absent. The repertoire holds 80,000 to 90,000 clones, roughly 90% seen once, with roughly 5.1% in the top ten. Source: peripheral blood, taken on day 0 of MenACWY control vaccination. The receptors originated from an adult in good health.

The CDR3 sequence is CASSVVESTDTQYF. CDR3 in DNA: TGTGCCAGCAGCGTAGTGGAAAGCACAGATACGCAGTATTTT. V and J are TRBV9 and TRBJ2-3; D is uncertain. V lost 0 bases and J lost 0, with 5 bases in between. The CDR3 length is 14 residues. Germline CDR1 SGDLS, CDR2 YYNGEE. Using reference TRBV9 and TRBJ2-3 for the parts outside the CDR3, the full variable domain is DSGVTQTPKHLITATGQRVTLRCSPRSGDLSVYWYQQSLDQGLQFLIQYYNGEERAKGNILERFSAQQFPDLHSELNLSSLELGDSALYFCASSVVESTDTQYFGPGTRLTVL.

The V and J genes are TRBV4-3 and TRBJ1-2; possibly TRBD1 for D (5 bases). The V and J ends lost 3 bases and 0 bases respectively, with 20 bases between them. This CDR3 is 18 amino acids long. CDR1 is LGHNA and CDR2 is YSLEER in the germline V gene. CDR3 in amino acids: CASSQGPRGSSANYGYTF. Here the CDR3 DNA reads TGCGCCAGCAGCCAGGGACCTCGAGGCAGCTCAGCTAACTATGGCTACACCTTC.

The V gene is TRBV7-9, the J gene TRBJ2-7; the D is unclear. There are 14 residues in the CDR3. CDR1 is SEHNR, CDR2 FQNEAQ, per germline (reference sequence). Trimming took 4 bases from V and 1 from J, leaving 11 bases between them. As DNA, the CDR3 is TGTGCCAGCAGCTCGGTACGCCCTTCCTACGAGCAGTACTTC. This encodes CASSSVRPSYEQYF.

This chain joins TRBV30 and TRBJ1-6; no clear D gene. Per germline, CDR1 GTSNPN and CDR2 SVGIG (reference sequence). The CDR3 covers 13 residues. Trimming took off 4 bases at V and 3 bases at J, with 7 bases between the two ends. CDR3: CAWTGFYNSPLHF. DNA for the CDR3: TGTGCCTGGACCGGTTTCTATAATTCACCCCTCCACTTT.

J is TRBJ1-2 and V is TRBV4-3, with 8 bases lining up with TRBD1. The CDR3 has 16 amino acids. Trimming at V came to 3 bases and at J to 5 bases, leaving 11 bases not matched to a gene. The germline V gene has CDR1 LGHNA and CDR2 YSLEER. The CDR3: CASSHRTGPAGYGYTF. The DNA of the CDR3 is TGCGCCAGCAGCCACCGGACAGGGCCCGCTGGATATGGCTACACCTTC.

The V and J genes are TRBV30 and TRBJ1-1, with D unresolved. Deletions cut 2 bases from V and 10 bases from J, with 17 bases between. CDR3 length: 13 amino acids. The germline V gene encodes CDR1 GTSNPN and CDR2 SVGIG (reference sequence). The CDR3 nucleotides read TGTGCCTGGAGTCCCCCCTGGCGGGAGGGAGCTTTCTTT. Amino acids: CAWSPPWREGAFF.

CDR3 residues: CASSQMGNRVEDEKLFF. The CDR3 DNA is TGTGCCAGCAGCCAAATGGGGAACAGGGTCGAGGATGAAAAACTGTTTTTT. The chain has TRBV3-1 (or the pseudogene TRBV3-2) and TRBJ1-4; weak D call: TRBD1 (6 bases). This CDR3 is built from 17 residues. Looked up from germline, CDR1 is LGHDT and CDR2 is YNNKEL (reference sequence). V lost 2 bases, J lost 6 bases, and 19 bases lay in between.

V usage is TRBV5-6 and J usage is TRBJ2-5; D is tentatively TRBD1 or TRBD2 (5 bases each). This CDR3 spans 16 amino acids. V was clipped by 0 bases and J by 1 base, with 13 bases between them. Germline lookup yields CDR1 SGHDT and CDR2 YYEEEE. CDR3 nucleotides: TGTGCCAGCAGCTTGGCTTACGGGGCAGGCCAAGAGACCCAGTACTTC. This codes for CASSLAYGAGQETQYF.

The count of this clone is one. The J gene is TRBJ1-3, the V gene TRBV11-2; maybe TRBD1 (6 bases). Germline CDR1 is SGHAT and CDR2 is FQNNGV. There are 14 residues in the CDR3. V lost 2 bases, J lost 4 bases, and 9 bases lay in between. The DNA for the CDR3 is TGTGCCAGCAGCTTAAGGGGGGTCGGAAACACCATATATTTT. The encoded protein is CASSLRGVGNTIYF. Together with reference TRBV11-2 and TRBJ1-3, the CDR3 gives the full variable domain: EAGVAQSPRYKIIEKRQSVAFWCNPISGHATLYWYQQILGQGPKLLIQFQNNGVVDDSQLPKDRFSAERLKGVDSTLKIQPAKLEDSAVYLCASSLRGVGNTIYFGEGSWLTVV.

J is TRBJ2-6 and V is TRBV10-3; 14 bases are shared with TRBD2. Per the germline V gene, CDR1 is ENHRY and CDR2 is SYGVKD. The CDR3 has 19 amino acids. V shed 6 bases and J 0 bases; nucleotides not matched to a gene: 7. The CDR3 protein is CAISSPGTSGSSGANVLTF. CDR3 in DNA: TGTGCCATCAGCTCCCCCGGGACTAGCGGGAGCTCTGGGGCCAACGTCCTGACTTTC.

The rearrangement links TRBV29-1 to TRBJ2-5; no clear D. V lost 3 bases and J 2 bases, leaving 10 bases between the germline ends. Germline lookup yields CDR1 SQVTM and CDR2 ANQGSEA. The CDR3 loop spans 13 amino acids. The DNA of the CDR3 is TGCAGCGTTGAGGAAGGCCCACAAGAGACCCAGTACTTC. This encodes CSVEEGPQETQYF.

The chain links TRBV7-2 to TRBJ2-3; 11 bases agree with TRBD2. Per the germline V gene, CDR1 is SGHTA and CDR2 is FQGNSA. Unmatched junction bases numbered 7, after V lost 2 bases and J lost 3 bases. The length of the CDR3 is 17 residues. CDR3 protein: CASSLMGSGRATDTQYF. Written as DNA, the CDR3 is TGTGCCAGCAGCTTAATGGGTAGCGGGAGGGCGACAGATACGCAGTATTTT.

The chain has TRBV10-1 and TRBJ2-7; D is possibly TRBD1 (5 bases). Germline V lookup: CDR1 WNHNN, CDR2 SYGVQD (reference sequence). With 5 bases removed from V and 5 bases from J, the gap between germline ends came to 13 bases. The CDR3 is 13 residues long. CDR3 region: CASSSRGSDEQYF. As DNA, the CDR3 is TGCGCCAGCAGTTCAAGGGGTAGTGACGAGCAGTACTTC.

The chain recombines TRBV28 with TRBJ1-4; TRBD1 agrees at 8 bases. Looked up from germline, CDR1 is MDHEN and CDR2 is SYDVKM. The CDR3 totals 13 residues. With 6 bases clipped from V and 7 bases from J, the junction kept 4 bases outside the gene matches. CDR3 nucleotides: TGTGCCAGCAGAACAGGGGGGAGTGAAAAACTGTTTTTT. Amino acids: CASRTGGSEKLFF.

The chain combines TRBV29-1 with TRBJ1-5; D not certain. Germline values: CDR1 SQVTM, CDR2 ANQGSEA. This CDR3 comprises 13 residues. V was shortened by 4 bases and J by 2 bases, with 9 bases between the two germline ends. CDR3 nucleotides: TGCAGCGTTGCCGGGGAACGCAATCAGCCCCAGCATTTT. It is translated as CSVAGERNQPQHF.

J is TRBJ1-2 and V is TRBV30; D may be TRBD1 (6 bases). V was cut by 2 bases and J by 7 bases, with 26 bases left in between. The CDR3 consists of 17 residues. CDR1 is GTSNPN and CDR2 is SVGIG in the germline V gene (reference sequence). In DNA form, the CDR3 reads TGTGCCTGGAGTCGGTTCAGGGGTTCGCTGTTTGGCGTTGGCTACACCTTC. Translating gives CAWSRFRGSLFGVGYTF.

V and J are TRBV12-3 or TRBV12-4 and TRBJ1-6; D is uncertain. The CDR3 extends over 12 amino acids. V was shortened by 6 bases and J by 7 bases, with 7 bases between the two germline ends. In DNA form, the CDR3 reads TGTGCCAGCAGAAGCTGGAATTCACCCCTCCACTTT. It yields the protein CASRSWNSPLHF.

The J gene is TRBJ2-3, the V gene TRBV10-1; D ambiguous. With 3 bases removed from V and 5 bases from J, the gap between germline ends came to 3 bases. In germline, CDR1 is WNHNN, CDR2 SYGVQD (reference sequence). This CDR3 region has 11 residues. CDR3 DNA sequence: TGCGCCAGCAGTGAAGGAGATACGCAGTATTTT. Its translation is CASSEGDTQYF.

This sequence joins TRBV9 and TRBJ1-3; possibly TRBD1 for D (5 bases). The V and J ends lost 6 bases and 0 bases respectively, with 16 bases between them. Germline lookup yields CDR1 SGDLS and CDR2 YYNGEE. The CDR3 loop spans 16 amino acids. The CDR3 here is CASNPSGLSSGNTIYF. In DNA form, the CDR3 reads TGTGCCAGCAACCCCTCAGGGCTGAGCTCTGGAAACACCATATATTTT. The whole variable domain, remainder taken from reference TRBV9 and TRBJ1-3, is DSGVTQTPKHLITATGQRVTLRCSPRSGDLSVYWYQQSLDQGLQFLIQYYNGEERAKGNILERFSAQQFPDLHSELNLSSLELGDSALYFCASNPSGLSSGNTIYFGEGSWLTVV.

This chain links TRBV28 with TRBJ1-1, with D hard to call. Deletions cut 4 bases from V and 6 bases from J, with 21 bases between. Germline V gives CDR1 MDHEN, CDR2 SYDVKM. The CDR3 covers 16 residues. Here the CDR3 reads CASSSESVGWQSEAFF. The CDR3 bases are TGTGCCAGCAGTTCCGAATCAGTCGGGTGGCAGTCTGAAGCTTTCTTT.

V and J are TRBV28 and TRBJ1-1; the D is unclear. Germline V CDR1 and CDR2: MDHEN, SYDVKM. V was cut by 2 bases and J by 0 bases, with 16 bases left in between. The CDR3 sequence is 17 residues long. CDR3 protein: CASSLTFGTGMNTEAFF. The CDR3 DNA follows: TGTGCCAGCAGTTTAACTTTTGGCACGGGGATGAACACTGAAGCTTTCTTT. The full variable domain, in which reference TRBV28 and TRBJ1-1 provide the parts outside the CDR3, is DVKVTQSSRYLVKRTGEKVFLECVQDMDHENMFWYRQDPGLGLRLIYFSYDVKMKEKGDIPEGYSVSREKKERFSLILESASTNQTSMYLCASSLTFGTGMNTEAFFGQGTRLTVV.

The CDR3 protein is CASRLTDTQYF. In nucleotides, the CDR3 is TGTGCCAGCAGGCTCACAGATACGCAGTATTTT. The rearrangement joins TRBV7-2 to TRBJ2-3; D is undetermined. Germline CDR1 and CDR2: SGHTA and FQGNSA. The CDR3 has 11 residues. V was cut by 6 bases and J by 2 bases, with 3 bases left in between.

V is TRBV28 and J is TRBJ1-2; D is undetermined. Germline CDR1 is MDHEN and CDR2 is SYDVKM. Trimming cost V 1 base and J 0 bases, with 9 bases left between them. This CDR3 comprises 15 residues. For the CDR3, the DNA is TGTGCCAGCAGTTTATCGGTGTTTACTAACTATGGCTACACCTTC. It is translated as CASSLSVFTNYGYTF.

The chain uses TRBV12-3 or TRBV12-4 and TRBJ1-1, with D possibly matching TRBD1 (6 bases). V lost 5 bases to trimming and J lost 4 bases, with 11 bases between them. The CDR3 loop spans 13 amino acids. DNA for the CDR3: TGTGCCAGCAGTAACACAGGGCCCACTGAAGCTTTCTTT. Its protein product is CASSNTGPTEAFF.

This chain connects TRBV7-2 to TRBJ2-7; perhaps TRBD2 as D (6 bases). The CDR3 is 14 amino acids. V shed 8 bases and J shed 1 base, with 15 bases lying between them. Germline values: CDR1 SGHTA, CDR2 FQGNSA. The CDR3 DNA reads TGTGCCAGCCGCGTGGCAGGAGGGTCCTACGAGCAGTACTTC. As protein: CASRVAGGSYEQYF.

The chain employs TRBV7-8 and TRBJ1-5; D is possibly TRBD1 (6 bases). CDR3 length equals 15 residues. Per the germline V gene, CDR1 is SGHVS and CDR2 is FQNEAQ. V lost 2 bases to trimming and J lost 1 base, with 9 bases between them. In nucleotides, the CDR3 is TGTGCCAGCAGCTTACAAGGACAGAGCAATCAGCCCCAGCATTTT. Its translation: CASSLQGQSNQPQHF.

The rearrangement uses TRBV19 and TRBJ2-6, with D maybe TRBD1 (6 bases). The CDR3 is made up of 15 amino acids. The germline V gene encodes CDR1 LNHDA and CDR2 SQIVND (reference sequence). V was cut by 4 bases and J by 2 bases, with 9 bases left in between. This CDR3 is CASSTQGPGANVLTF. The DNA of the CDR3 is TGTGCCAGTAGTACGCAGGGGCCTGGGGCCAACGTCCTGACTTTC.